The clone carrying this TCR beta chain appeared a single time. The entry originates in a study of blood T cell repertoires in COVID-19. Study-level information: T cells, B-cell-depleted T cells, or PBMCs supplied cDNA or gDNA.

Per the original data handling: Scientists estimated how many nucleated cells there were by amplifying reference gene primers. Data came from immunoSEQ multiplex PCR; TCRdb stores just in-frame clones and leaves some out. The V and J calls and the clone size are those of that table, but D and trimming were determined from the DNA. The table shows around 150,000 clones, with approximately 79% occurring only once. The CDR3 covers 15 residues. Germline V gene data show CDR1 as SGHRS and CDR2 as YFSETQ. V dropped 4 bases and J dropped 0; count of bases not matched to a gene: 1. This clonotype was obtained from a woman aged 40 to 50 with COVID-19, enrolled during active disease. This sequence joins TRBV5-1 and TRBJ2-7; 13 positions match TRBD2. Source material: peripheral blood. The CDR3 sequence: CASSRTSGSSYEQYF. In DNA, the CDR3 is TGCGCCAGCAGCAGGACTAGCGGGAGCTCCTACGAGCAGTACTTC.